This entry concerns a single T cell receptor (beta chain). What it binds is unknown. The data stem from a study of T cell repertoires in cytomegalovirus infection. Study-level information: CMV epitopes used comprised recently identified HLA-C-restricted ones and well-studied HLA-B-restricted ones. Carrying CMV and the relevant HLA type showed in public TCR beta signatures.

Study-wide points: The ex vivo response showed dominance by HLA-C-restricted CMV-specific TCR beta clonotypes. Public TCR beta family frequency separated CMV-and-HLA carriers, including in an independent cohort.

A single record per CDR3 protein comes from TCRdb applying MiXCR to the reads. The data contain 700,000 to 900,000 distinct CDR3 sequences, around 29% of them singletons. The receptor's source is a human donor in good health (CMV status not recorded). Some clones in this sample may be carry-over from other donors' samples. The sequenced sample was cultured CD8+ T cells from PBMCs, obtained from culture after CMV antigen stimulation.

The DNA of the CDR3 is TGCGCCAGCAGCCAAGACGGGGTCGAGCAGTACGTC. Protein: CASSQDGVEQYV. J is TRBJ2-7 and V is TRBV4-1; possibly TRBD2 for D (5 bases). CDR3 size: 12 residues. Trimming shortened V by 0 bases and J by 6 bases, and 6 bases separated the two germline ends. The germline CDR1 and CDR2 sequences are MGHRA and YSYEKL.